These 19 T cell receptor beta chains were sequenced from one sample in a study of blood T cells in healthy people across ages. Combining a sample-barcoded 5' primer with a J-beta primer mix, a second PCR ran for roughly 7 to 12 cycles. Via MiXCR, TCRdb re-called the 5' RACE reads, giving one row per CDR3 protein. The table records 1.5 million to 2 million distinct CDR3 sequences, around 48% of them present only once. The specimen sequenced was blood. These receptors were obtained from a woman aged 40 to 50 in good health.

There are a few counts of this clonotype. This chain connects TRBV10-3 to TRBJ1-2; D unclear. CDR1 and CDR2 (germline): ENHRY, SYGVKD. This CDR3 contains 13 residues. Deletions cut 5 bases from V and 0 bases from J, with 7 bases between. In DNA form, the CDR3 reads TGTGCCATCAGTCGGGATACTAACTATGGCTACACCTTC. Its translation is CAISRDTNYGYTF.

This clonotype was detected ten times or more. This chain uses TRBV12-3 or TRBV12-4 with TRBJ2-6; TRBD1 matches 8 bases. The length of the CDR3 is 15 residues. V gave up 9 bases and J gave up 0 bases; unmatched junction bases: 4. The CDR3 region has the DNA TGTGCCAGTCGGACAGGGTTCTCTGGGGCCAACGTCCTGACTTTC. This gives the protein CASRTGFSGANVLTF.

This chain uses TRBV6-5 with TRBJ1-2; maybe TRBD1 (6 bases). Germline loops: CDR1 MNHEY, CDR2 SVGAGI. Between the trimmed V and J ends, which lost 5 bases and 4 bases, there was a span of 20 bases. The CDR3 contains 16 residues. The DNA for the CDR3 is TGTGCCAGCAGTACTGGGGGCGGGGGCGCTAGCTATGGCTACACCTTC. It specifies CASSTGGGGASYGYTF.

V usage is TRBV6-6 and J usage is TRBJ2-3, with 10 nucleotides matching TRBD2. In germline, CDR1 is MNHNY, CDR2 SVGAGI (reference sequence). This CDR3 region has 16 residues. V trimming: 8 bases; J trimming: 3 bases; junction bases outside the gene matches: 11. The CDR3 nucleotides are TGTGCCAGCCGAACCCTTCTAGCGGGGGTGACAGATACGCAGTATTTT. Its translation is CASRTLLAGVTDTQYF.

The J gene is TRBJ1-1, the V gene TRBV15, with a tentative D call TRBD1 (5 bases). Trimming removed 0 bases at V and 8 bases at J, with 7 bases between. CDR1 is LNHNV, CDR2 YYDKDF, per germline (reference sequence). The CDR3 runs 12 residues. Here the CDR3 reads CATSRDRGEAFF. The CDR3 nucleotides read TGTGCCACCAGCAGAGATCGGGGGGAAGCTTTCTTT.

The V gene is TRBV20-1, the J gene TRBJ2-5; 10 nucleotides match TRBD2. Germline CDR1 DFQATT, CDR2 SNEGSKA (reference sequence). The ends lost 6 bases at V and 4 bases at J; junction bases unmatched: 5. The CDR3 sequence is 13 residues long. CDR3 in amino acids: CSARTSGPETQYF. The CDR3 nucleotides read TGCAGTGCCCGGACTAGCGGTCCAGAGACCCAGTACTTC.

J is TRBJ2-3 and V is TRBV14; D remains unclear. This CDR3 comprises 15 residues. The V gene's germline CDR1 is SGHDN and CDR2 FVKESK. V dropped 3 bases and J dropped 1 base, with 11 bases sitting between them. The CDR3 DNA sequence: TGTGCCAGCAGCCATGGGATTGGGGGCACAGATACGCAGTATTTT. Its translation is CASSHGIGGTDTQYF.

V gene TRBV9 combines with J gene TRBJ2-4, with 7 bases aligning to TRBD1. V lost 0 bases, J lost 5 bases, and 2 bases stayed unmatched. This CDR3 has 14 residues. Germline CDR1 and CDR2: SGDLS and YYNGEE. The CDR3 DNA reads as TGTGCCAGCAGCGTAGGAGGGGGCCAAAACATTCAGTACTTC. Encoded protein: CASSVGGGQNIQYF.

Remarks on this clonotype: At one of its ends the junction is not consistent with the germline gene, which may arise from a read error. CDR3 in DNA: TGTACCACCAGTGATTCCAGCATTGGAGGCTACACCTTC. This sequence encodes CTTSDSSIGGYTF. This rearrangement joins TRBV24-1 to TRBJ1-2; unclear D gene. The CDR3 runs 13 residues. Germline-derived CDR1 and CDR2 are KGHDR and SFDVKD.

The chain uses TRBV5-4 and TRBJ2-4; D may match TRBD1 or TRBD2 (5 bases each). With 4 bases removed from V and 3 bases from J, the gap between germline ends came to 11 bases. CDR1 is SGHNT and CDR2 is YYREEE in the germline V gene (reference sequence). There are 14 residues in the CDR3. The CDR3 protein is CASSAGTDKNIQYF. In DNA, the CDR3 is TGTGCCAGCAGCGCCGGGACGGACAAAAACATTCAGTACTTC. The full variable domain, in which reference TRBV5-4 and TRBJ2-4 provide the parts outside the CDR3, is ETGVTQSPTHLIKTRGQQVTLRCSSQSGHNTVSWYQQALGQGPQFIFQYYREEENGRGNFPPRFSGLQFPNYSSELNVNALELDDSALYLCASSAGTDKNIQYFGAGTRLSVL.

This clonotype was seen only a few times. The J gene is TRBJ2-7, the V gene TRBV12-3 or TRBV12-4, with D perhaps matching TRBD2 (5 bases). The J call may not be correct, given that the DNA end is closer to TRBJ2-5. The CDR3 is 13 residues long. The DNA for the CDR3 is TGTGCCAGCACCACCACGGGGTGGGAGACCCAGTACTTC. Protein product: CASTTTGWETQYF.

The CDR3 region has the DNA TGTGCCAGCAGCTTGAGCGATTTGGGGGGCGATGGCTACACCTTC. Translating gives CASSLSDLGGDGYTF. The chain joins TRBV7-2 to TRBJ1-2, with D possibly TRBD1 on 6 matching bases. Germline CDR1 and CDR2: SGHTA and FQGNSA. The CDR3 contains 15 residues. With 3 bases removed from V and 6 bases from J, the gap between germline ends came to 17 bases.

The genes are TRBV5-1 and TRBJ2-4; 10 nucleotides agree with TRBD2. The DNA matches TRBJ2-7 better at its end, which makes the J call doubtful. Germline CDR1 SGHRS, CDR2 YFSETQ. The CDR3 is 15 residues long. The CDR3 bases are TGCGCCAGCAGCATCACTAGCGGGGCAACCTACGAGCAGTACTTC. Translating gives CASSITSGATYEQYF.

The CDR3 coding sequence is TGCAGTGCTAGGGACAGGGAGAGTGGCTACACCTTC. This translates into CSARDRESGYTF. The J gene is TRBJ1-2, the V gene TRBV20-1, with 8 positions matching TRBD1. CDR3 length: 12 amino acids. The germline V gene encodes CDR1 DFQATT and CDR2 SNEGSKA (reference sequence). The junction had 4 bases not matched to a gene; V was cut back by 3 bases and J by 7 bases.

The J gene is TRBJ2-5, the V gene TRBV6-2 or TRBV6-3, with D possibly TRBD1 on 5 matching bases. The CDR3 consists of 13 residues. Germline CDR1 MNHEY, CDR2 SVGEGT. Trimming removed 6 bases at V and 11 bases at J, with 19 bases between. CDR3 amino acids: CASSPWADNEQYF. CDR3 DNA sequence: TGTGCCAGCAGCCCATGGGCGGACAATGAGCAGTACTTC.

In this sample, this clonotype turned up a few times. This sequence joins TRBV9 and TRBJ2-3; the D is unclear. The CDR3 runs to 14 residues. The germline V gene has CDR1 SGDLS and CDR2 YYNGEE. Between the trimmed V and J ends, which lost 4 bases and 2 bases, there was a span of 11 bases. The DNA for the CDR3 is TGTGCCAGCAGCCTTGACATTTACACAGATACGCAGTATTTT. This codes for CASSLDIYTDTQYF.

The J gene is TRBJ1-1, the V gene TRBV7-2, with 8 bases lining up with TRBD1. V dropped 7 bases and J dropped 5; count of bases not matched to a gene: 3. Germline CDR1 is SGHTA and CDR2 is FQGNSA. The CDR3 sequence is 12 residues long. Here the CDR3 reads CASNTGGTEAFF. CDR3 sequence (DNA): TGTGCCAGCAACACAGGGGGGACTGAAGCTTTCTTT.

J is TRBJ2-7 and V is TRBV6-1; D is perhaps TRBD1 (6 bases). This CDR3 spans 13 amino acids. Per germline, CDR1 MNHNS and CDR2 SASEGT. V lost 6 bases, J lost 4 bases, and 13 bases lay in between. This CDR3 is CASSQTGEYEQYF. CDR3 bases: TGTGCCAGCAGCCAGACAGGAGAATACGAGCAGTACTTC.

V is TRBV5-1 and J is TRBJ2-3; 11 bases match TRBD2. Losses at the gene ends were 4 bases for V and 5 bases for J; bases not matched to a gene: 9. This CDR3 contains 16 residues. CDR1 and CDR2 (germline): SGHRS, YFSETQ. In DNA form, the CDR3 reads TGCGCCAGCAGCCGGGGGGGGACTAGCGGCGGAGATACGCAGTATTTT. This codes for CASSRGGTSGGDTQYF.